The TCR beta chain described here comes from a study of molecular identifiers for immune sequencing clone quantification. As for the study in general: RNA from around 20,000 or 100,000 naive CD8 cells was split five ways in replicates, with four sequenced. Study-wide points: Identical TCR molecules can share a barcode, and this sharing could underestimate highly expanded clone sizes.

Concerning this clonotype: What it recognizes is unknown. The junction differs from germline at one of its ends, possibly a read error.

Sequencing libraries of naive CD8 cells derived from around 20,000 to 1,000,000 sorted cells with 10%, 30% or 50% RNA. Germline V gene lookup returns CDR1 SGHRS and CDR2 YFSETQ. CDR3 length equals 16 residues. TCR libraries were built in bulk with a published protocol and specific TCR primers. MiXCR, run by TCRdb on the PCR reads, gives a single entry per CDR3 protein. The table includes around 470,000 distinct CDR3 sequences, 20% to 25% detected once. This sequence originates from a human donor in good health. Some libraries in this study had Jurkat cell RNA spiked in. The V and J genes are TRBV5-1 and TRBJ2-5; D tentatively reads TRBD1 or TRBD2 (5 bases each). Sequencing was done on a sample of naive CD8+ T cells from blood, with Jurkat cell RNA spiked in. Described subset: FACS-sorted CD8+CD4-CCR7+CD45RA+ naive T cells. The CDR3 coding sequence is TGCGCCGGCAGCCTACAAGACAGCCTGGGGGTTGGGACCCAGTACTTC. Translated, it gives CAGSLQDSLGVGTQYF.